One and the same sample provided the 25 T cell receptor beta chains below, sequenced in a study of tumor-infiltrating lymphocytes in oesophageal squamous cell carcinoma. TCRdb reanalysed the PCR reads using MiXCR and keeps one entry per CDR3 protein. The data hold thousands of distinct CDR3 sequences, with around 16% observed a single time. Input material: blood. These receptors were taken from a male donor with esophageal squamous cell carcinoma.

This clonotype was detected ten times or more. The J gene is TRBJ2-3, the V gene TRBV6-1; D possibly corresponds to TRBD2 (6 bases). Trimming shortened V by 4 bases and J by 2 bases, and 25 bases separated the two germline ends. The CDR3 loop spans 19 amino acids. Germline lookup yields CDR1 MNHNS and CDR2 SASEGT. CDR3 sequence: CASSGFSASGDGLTDTQYF. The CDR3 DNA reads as TGTGCCAGCAGTGGGTTCAGCGCGTCGGGGGACGGGCTCACAGATACGCAGTATTTT.

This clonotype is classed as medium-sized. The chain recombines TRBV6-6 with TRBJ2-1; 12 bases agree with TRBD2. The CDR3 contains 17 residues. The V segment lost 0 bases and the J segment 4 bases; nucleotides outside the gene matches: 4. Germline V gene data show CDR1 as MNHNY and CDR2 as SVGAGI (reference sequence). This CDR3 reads CASSYSPSGGAYNEQFF. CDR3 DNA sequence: TGTGCCAGCAGTTACTCGCCTAGCGGGGGGGCTTACAATGAGCAGTTCTTC.

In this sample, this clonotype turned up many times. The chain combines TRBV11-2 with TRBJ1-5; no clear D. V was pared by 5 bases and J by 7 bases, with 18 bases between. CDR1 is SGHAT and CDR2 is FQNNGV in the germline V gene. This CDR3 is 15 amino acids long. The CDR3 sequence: CASSDGRAGRQPQHF. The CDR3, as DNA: TGTGCCAGCAGCGATGGACGGGCGGGGAGGCAGCCCCAGCATTTT.

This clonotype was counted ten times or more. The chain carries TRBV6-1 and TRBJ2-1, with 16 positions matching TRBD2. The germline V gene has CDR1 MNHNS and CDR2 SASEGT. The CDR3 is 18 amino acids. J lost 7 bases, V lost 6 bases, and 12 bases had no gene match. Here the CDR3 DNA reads TGTGCCAGCAGCCCTCATAATCCGGGACTAGCGGGGGGGAATGAGCAGTTCTTC. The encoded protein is CASSPHNPGLAGGNEQFF.

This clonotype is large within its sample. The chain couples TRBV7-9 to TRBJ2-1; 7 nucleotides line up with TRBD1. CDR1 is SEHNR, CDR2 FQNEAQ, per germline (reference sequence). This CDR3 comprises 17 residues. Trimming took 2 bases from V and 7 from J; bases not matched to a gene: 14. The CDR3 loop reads CASSLTPTGAVGNEQFF. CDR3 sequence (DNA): TGTGCCAGCAGCTTAACCCCAACAGGGGCCGTAGGGAATGAGCAGTTCTTC.

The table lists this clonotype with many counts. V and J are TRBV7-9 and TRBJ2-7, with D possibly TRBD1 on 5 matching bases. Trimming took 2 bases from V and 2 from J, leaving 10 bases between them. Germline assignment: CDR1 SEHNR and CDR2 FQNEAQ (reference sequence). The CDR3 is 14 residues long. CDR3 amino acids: CASSLSGRPYEQYF. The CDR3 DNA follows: TGTGCCAGCAGCTTATCAGGGCGACCCTACGAGCAGTACTTC.

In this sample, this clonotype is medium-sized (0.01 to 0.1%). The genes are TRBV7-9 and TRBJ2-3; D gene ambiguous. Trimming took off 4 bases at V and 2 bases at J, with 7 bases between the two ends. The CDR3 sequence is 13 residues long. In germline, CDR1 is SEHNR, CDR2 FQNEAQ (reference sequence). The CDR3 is CASSWGFTDTQYF. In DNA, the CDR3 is TGTGCCAGCAGCTGGGGATTCACAGATACGCAGTATTTT. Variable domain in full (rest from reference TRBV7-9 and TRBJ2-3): DTGVSQNPRHKITKRGQNVTFRCDPISEHNRLYWYRQTLGQGPEFLTYFQNEAQLEKSRLLSDRFSAERPKGSFSTLEIQRTEQGDSAMYLCASSWGFTDTQYFGPGTRLTVL.

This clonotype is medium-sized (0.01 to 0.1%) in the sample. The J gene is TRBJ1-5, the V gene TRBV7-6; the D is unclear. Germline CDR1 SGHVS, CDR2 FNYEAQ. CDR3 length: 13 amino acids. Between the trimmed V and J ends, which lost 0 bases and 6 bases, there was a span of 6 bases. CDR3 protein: CASSLAVAQPQHF. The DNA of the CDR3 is TGTGCCAGCAGCTTAGCGGTGGCTCAGCCCCAGCATTTT.

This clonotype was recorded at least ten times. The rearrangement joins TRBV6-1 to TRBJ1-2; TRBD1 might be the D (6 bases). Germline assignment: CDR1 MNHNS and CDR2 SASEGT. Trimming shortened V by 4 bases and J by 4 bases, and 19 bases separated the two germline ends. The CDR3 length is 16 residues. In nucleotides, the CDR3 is TGTGCCAGCAGTGGACATCCCGGGACAACAAGCTATGGCTACACCTTC. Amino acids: CASSGHPGTTSYGYTF.

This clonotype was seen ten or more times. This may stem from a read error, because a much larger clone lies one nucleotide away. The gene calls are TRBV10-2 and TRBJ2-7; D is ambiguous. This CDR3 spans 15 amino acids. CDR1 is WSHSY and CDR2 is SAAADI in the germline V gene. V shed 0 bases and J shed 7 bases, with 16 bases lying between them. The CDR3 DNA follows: TGCGCCAGCAGTGAGTCTTTAGGTCTACAGAATGAGCAGTACTTC. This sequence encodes CASSESLGLQNEQYF.

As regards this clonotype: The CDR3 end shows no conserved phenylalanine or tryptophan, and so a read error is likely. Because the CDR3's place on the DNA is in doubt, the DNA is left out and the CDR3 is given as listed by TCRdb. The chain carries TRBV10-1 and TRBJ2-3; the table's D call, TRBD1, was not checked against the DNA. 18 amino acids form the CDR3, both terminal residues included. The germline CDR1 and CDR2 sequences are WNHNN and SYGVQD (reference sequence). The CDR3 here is CASKAWDRVPTMATPSVR.

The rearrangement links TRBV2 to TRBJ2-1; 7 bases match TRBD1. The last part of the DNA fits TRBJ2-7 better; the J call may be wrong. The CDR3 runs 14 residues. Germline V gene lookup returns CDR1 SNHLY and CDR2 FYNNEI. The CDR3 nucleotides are TGTGCCAGCAGTACACGGACAGGACACTACGAGCAGTACTTC. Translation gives CASSTRTGHYEQYF.

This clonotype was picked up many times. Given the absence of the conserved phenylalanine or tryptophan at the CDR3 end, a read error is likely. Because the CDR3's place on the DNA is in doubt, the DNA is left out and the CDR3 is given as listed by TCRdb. This CDR3 is CASSLSETGYGYTFGS. The genes are TRBV7-8 and TRBJ2-1. Germline V gene sequence: CDR1 SGHVS, CDR2 FQNEAQ. The CDR3 is made up of 16 amino acids, end residues included.

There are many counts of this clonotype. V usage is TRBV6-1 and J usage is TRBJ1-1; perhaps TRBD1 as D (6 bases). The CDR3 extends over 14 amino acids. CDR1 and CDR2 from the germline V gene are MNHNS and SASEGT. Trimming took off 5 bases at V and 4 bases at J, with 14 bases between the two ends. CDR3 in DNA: TGTGCCAGCAGTCCCCATAGGGGGAGCACTGAAGCTTTCTTT. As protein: CASSPHRGSTEAFF.

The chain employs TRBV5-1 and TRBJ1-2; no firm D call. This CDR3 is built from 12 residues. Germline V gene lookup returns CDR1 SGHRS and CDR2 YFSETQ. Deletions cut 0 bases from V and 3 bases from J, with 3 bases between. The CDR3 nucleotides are TGCGCCAGCAGCTTGGAGGACTATGGCTACACCTTC. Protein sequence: CASSLEDYGYTF.

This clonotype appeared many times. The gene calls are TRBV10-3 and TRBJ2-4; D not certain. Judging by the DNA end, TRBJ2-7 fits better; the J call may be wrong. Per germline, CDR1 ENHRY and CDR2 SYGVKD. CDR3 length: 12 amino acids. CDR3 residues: CAISSQTYEQYF. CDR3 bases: TGTGCCATCAGTTCCCAGACCTACGAGCAGTACTTC.

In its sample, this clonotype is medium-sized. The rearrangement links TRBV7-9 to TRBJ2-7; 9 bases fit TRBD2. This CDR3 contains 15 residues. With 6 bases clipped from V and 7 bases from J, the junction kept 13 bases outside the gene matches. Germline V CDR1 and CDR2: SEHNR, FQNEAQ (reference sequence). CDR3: CASSFSGGHYNEQYF. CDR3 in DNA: TGTGCCAGCAGTTTCAGCGGGGGGCACTACAATGAGCAGTACTTC.

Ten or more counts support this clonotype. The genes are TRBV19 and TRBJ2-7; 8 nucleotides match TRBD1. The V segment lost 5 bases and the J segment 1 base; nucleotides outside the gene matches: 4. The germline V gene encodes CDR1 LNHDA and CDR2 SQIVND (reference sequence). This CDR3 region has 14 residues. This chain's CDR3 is CASSPRDRSYEQYF. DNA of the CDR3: TGTGCCAGTAGTCCCCGGGACAGGTCCTACGAGCAGTACTTC. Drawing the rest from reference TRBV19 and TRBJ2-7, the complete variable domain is DGGITQSPKYLFRKEGQNVTLSCEQNLNHDAMYWYRQDPGQGLRLIYYSQIVNDFQKGDIAEGYSVSREKKESFPLTVTSAQKNPTAFYLCASSPRDRSYEQYFGPGTRLTVT.

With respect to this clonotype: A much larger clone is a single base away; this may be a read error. CDR3 coding DNA: TGTGCCAGCAGTTTGTGGACTAGCGGCGACAATGAGCAGTACTTC. Translation: CASSLWTSGDNEQYF. The V call is TRBV12-3 or TRBV12-4, the J call TRBJ2-3, with 10 bases fitting TRBD2. The DNA end is a closer match to TRBJ2-7, so the J assignment may be wrong. The CDR3 length is 15 residues.

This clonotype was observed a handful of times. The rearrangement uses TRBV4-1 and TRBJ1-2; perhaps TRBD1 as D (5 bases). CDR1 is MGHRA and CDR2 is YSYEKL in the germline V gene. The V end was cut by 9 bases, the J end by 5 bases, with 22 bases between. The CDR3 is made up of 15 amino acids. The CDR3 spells CARPDFRDGRYGYTF. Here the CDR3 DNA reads TGCGCCAGACCTGATTTCCGGGACGGAAGATATGGCTACACCTTC.

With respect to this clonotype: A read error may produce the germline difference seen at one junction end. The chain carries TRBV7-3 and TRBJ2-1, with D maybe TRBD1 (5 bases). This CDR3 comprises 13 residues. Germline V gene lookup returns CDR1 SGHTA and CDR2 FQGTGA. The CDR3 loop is CASSSTDYNEECF. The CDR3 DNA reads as TGTGCCAGCAGTTCGACAGATTACAATGAGGAGTGCTTC.

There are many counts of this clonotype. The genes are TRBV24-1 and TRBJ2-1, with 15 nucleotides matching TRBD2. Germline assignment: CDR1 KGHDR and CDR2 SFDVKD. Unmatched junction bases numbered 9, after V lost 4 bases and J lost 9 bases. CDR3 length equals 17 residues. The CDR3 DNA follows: TGTGCCACCAGTGAATGGACTAGCGGGGGGGCTACAATTGAGCAGTTCTTC. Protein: CATSEWTSGGATIEQFF.

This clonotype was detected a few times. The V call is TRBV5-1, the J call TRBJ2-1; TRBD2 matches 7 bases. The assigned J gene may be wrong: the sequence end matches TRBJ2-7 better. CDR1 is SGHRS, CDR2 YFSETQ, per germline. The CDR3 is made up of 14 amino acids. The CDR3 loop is CASSGGVLYNEQYF. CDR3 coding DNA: TGCGCCAGCAGTGGGGGGGTTTTATACAATGAGCAGTACTTC.

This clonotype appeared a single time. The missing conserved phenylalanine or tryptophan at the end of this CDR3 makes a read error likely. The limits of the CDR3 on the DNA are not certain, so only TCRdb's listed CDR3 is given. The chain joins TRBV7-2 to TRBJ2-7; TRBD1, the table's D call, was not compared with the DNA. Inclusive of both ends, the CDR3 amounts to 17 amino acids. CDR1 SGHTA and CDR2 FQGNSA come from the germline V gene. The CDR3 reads CASSLESGQGDGYTFGS.

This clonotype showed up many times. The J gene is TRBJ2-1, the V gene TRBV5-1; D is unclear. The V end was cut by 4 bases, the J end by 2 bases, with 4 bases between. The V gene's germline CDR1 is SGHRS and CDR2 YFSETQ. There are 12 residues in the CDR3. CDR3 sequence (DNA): TGCGCCAGCAGCGGGGCCTACAATGAGCAGTTCTTC. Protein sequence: CASSGAYNEQFF.